One and the same sample provided the 9 T cell receptor beta chains below, sequenced in a study of low-dose radiotherapy and immunotherapy resistance in tumors. Time point noted: after trial treatment. The treatment denotes: LDRT plus nivolumab, ipilimumab, low-dose cyclophosphamide and aspirin (RACIN trial). With TRAV- and TRBV-specific primers, first-strand cDNA was made, covering the alpha and beta chains. It was with a constant-region primer and a V-primer adapter that TCRs were amplified over around 20 PCR cycles. TCRdb fed the reads into MiXCR, producing one record per CDR3 protein. This table holds under 90,000 distinct CDR3 sequences, 15% to 20% found once. This specimen was PBMCs, taken after low-dose radiotherapy plus immunotherapy. Receptors originate from a male donor with prostate cancer.

This clonotype was counted a single time. The V gene is TRBV29-1, the J gene TRBJ2-7, with D uncertain. The V gene lost 6 bases and the J gene lost 0 bases, with 9 bases spanning the gap. The CDR3 is made up of 12 amino acids. Germline CDR1 is SQVTM and CDR2 is ANQGSEA. CDR3 sequence: CSVETDSYEQYF. The CDR3 DNA follows: TGCAGCGTGGAGACTGACTCCTACGAGCAGTACTTC.

This clonotype was counted ten times or more. V usage is TRBV19 and J usage is TRBJ1-1, with D possibly TRBD1 on 6 matching bases. Looked up from germline, CDR1 is LNHDA and CDR2 is SQIVND (reference sequence). The CDR3 is 14 amino acids. Between the trimmed V and J ends, which lost 9 bases and 2 bases, there was a span of 16 bases. CDR3 protein: CASHTGLTNTEAFF. The CDR3 DNA reads as TGTGCCAGCCATACAGGGTTGACAAACACTGAAGCTTTCTTT.

The table lists this clonotype with many counts. This chain links TRBV6-8 with TRBJ2-5, with 9 bases that match TRBD2. The CDR3 is 14 residues long. Trimming removed 6 bases from V and 5 bases from J; junction bases left unmatched: 7. Looked up from germline, CDR1 is MNHGY and CDR2 is SAAAGT. CDR3 in amino acids: CASSQTSGLETQYF. The CDR3, as DNA: TGTGCCAGCAGCCAGACTAGCGGACTGGAGACCCAGTACTTC.

This clonotype came up many times. The V call is TRBV12-3 or TRBV12-4, the J call TRBJ2-3; D is perhaps TRBD2 (6 bases). The CDR3 has 16 amino acids. Trimming took 5 bases from V and 6 from J, leaving 21 bases between them. CDR3 DNA sequence: TGTGCCAGCAGTCACTACGGGAGTGGGGACGGGGATACGCAGTATTTT. It is translated as CASSHYGSGDGDTQYF.

This clonotype has ten or more counts. The chain recombines TRBV29-1 with TRBJ2-5; 8 positions agree with TRBD1. This CDR3 spans 21 amino acids. With V trimmed by 1 base and J by 5 bases, 27 bases remained unmatched. CDR1 is SQVTM and CDR2 is ANQGSEA in the germline V gene. CDR3 in amino acids: CSVEGFLGKAEDRASWETQYF. The CDR3 nucleotides read TGCAGCGTTGAAGGATTTTTGGGGAAGGCAGAGGACAGGGCTTCATGGGAGACCCAGTACTTC.

This clonotype was counted ten times or more. The gene calls are TRBV29-1 and TRBJ2-1; 11 nucleotides agree with TRBD2. Unmatched junction bases numbered 11, after V lost 7 bases and J lost 6 bases. The CDR3 consists of 15 residues. CDR1 and CDR2 from the germline V gene are SQVTM and ANQGSEA. The DNA of the CDR3 is TGCAGCGCTCCAGCGACTAGCGGGATACGCAATGAGCAGTTCTTC. It translates to CSAPATSGIRNEQFF.

J is TRBJ1-1 and V is TRBV5-1; 7 nucleotides line up with TRBD1. V gave up 3 bases and J gave up 3 bases; unmatched junction bases: 8. This CDR3 is 15 amino acids long. The germline V gene encodes CDR1 SGHRS and CDR2 YFSETQ. The chain's CDR3 is CASSSITTGHTEAFF. The CDR3 DNA reads as TGCGCCAGCAGCTCCATAACGACAGGGCACACTGAAGCTTTCTTT.

DNA of the CDR3: TGTGCCAGCAGTTACCTAGCTGGAGATACGCAGTATTTT. Translated: CASSYLAGDTQYF. The chain combines TRBV6-2 or TRBV6-3 with TRBJ2-3, with TRBD2 as a possible D gene (5 bases). The CDR3 is 13 amino acids. Trimming shortened V by 2 bases and J by 5 bases, and 8 bases separated the two germline ends. CDR1 and CDR2 (germline): MNHEY, SVGEGT.

Comment on this clonotype: A far larger clone is one base from this, pointing to a likely read error. The genes are TRBV13 and TRBJ2-1; D gene unclear. Germline CDR1 and CDR2: PRHDT and FYEKMQ (reference sequence). Between the trimmed V and J ends, which lost 2 bases and 10 bases, there was a span of 15 bases. This CDR3 is built from 14 residues. The CDR3 nucleotides read TGTGCCAGCAGCTTATACAGCAGTCTCGGCGAGCAGTTCTTC. As protein: CASSLYSSLGEQFF. Supplemented by reference TRBV13 and TRBJ2-1, the full variable domain reads AAGVIQSPRHLIKEKRETATLKCYPIPRHDTVYWYQQGPGQDPQFLISFYEKMQSDKGSIPDRFSAQQFSDYHSELNMSSLELGDSALYFCASSLYSSLGEQFFGPGTRLTVL.